Shown below are 15 T cell receptor beta chains from a single sample sequenced in a study of T-cell memory formation after mild COVID-19. From the 5' RACE reads, TCRdb called clonotypes with MiXCR, one entry per CDR3 protein. The sample has around 340,000 distinct CDR3 sequences, around an eighth seen once; the top ten hold about 22%. The sample comprised PBMCs or a T cell subset sorted from them (not recorded which). The receptors originated from a man younger than 35 who had mild COVID-19 (a few samples of this study predate the infection). Cell type and time point are not known.

The chain employs TRBV7-6 and TRBJ2-5; no reliable D call. Germline V CDR1 and CDR2: SGHVS, FNYEAQ. The CDR3 is 14 residues long. Between the trimmed V and J ends, which lost 4 bases and 1 base, there was a span of 10 bases. CDR3 nucleotide sequence: TGTGCCAGCAGCTATTCCTTTGCCCAAGAGACCCAGTACTTC. Translation: CASSYSFAQETQYF.

V usage is TRBV27 and J usage is TRBJ1-4; 8 bases are shared with TRBD1. The CDR3 is made up of 14 amino acids. V shed 5 bases, J shed 8 bases, and the junction held 7 bases outside the gene matches. Germline values: CDR1 MNHEY, CDR2 SMNVEV (reference sequence). The CDR3: CASSRTDRGEKLFF. CDR3 bases: TGTGCCAGCAGTCGTACCGACAGGGGAGAAAAACTGTTTTTT.

A remark on this clonotype: The junction does not match germline at one end; this may be a read error. The chain links TRBV7-6 to TRBJ2-3; D perhaps matches TRBD1 (5 bases). This CDR3 region has 16 residues. The V gene's germline CDR1 is SGHVS and CDR2 FNYEAQ. CDR3 sequence (DNA): TGTGCCAGCAGCTTATTCAAGGGGCTTGGTACAGATACGCAGTATTTC. This codes for CASSLFKGLGTDTQYF.

As concerns this clonotype: A junction end diverges from the germline sequence, so it may reflect a read error. The V call is TRBV3-1, the J call TRBJ2-3, with D tentatively TRBD1 (6 bases). Germline loops: CDR1 LGHDT, CDR2 YNNKEL (reference sequence). There are 13 residues in the CDR3. Here the CDR3 DNA reads TGTGCCAGCTGCGGACAGCTCACATATACGCAGTATTTT. Translating it yields CASCGQLTYTQYF.

This clonotype was observed a handful of times. V usage is TRBV9 and J usage is TRBJ2-7, with 7 nucleotides matching TRBD1. The germline CDR1 and CDR2 sequences are SGDLS and YYNGEE. The J segment lost 3 bases and the V segment lost 0 bases, leaving 3 bases of the junction unmatched. CDR3 size: 14 residues. The CDR3 region is CASSVAGTDYEQYF. CDR3 DNA sequence: TGTGCCAGCAGCGTAGCCGGGACAGACTACGAGCAGTACTTC.

This clonotype occurred a few times. A clone one base away is much larger, so this may be a read error. The chain links TRBV12-3 or TRBV12-4 to TRBJ1-4; no firm D call. The CDR3 contains 13 residues. The V gene lost 9 bases and the J gene lost 3 bases, with 11 bases spanning the gap. The CDR3, as DNA: TGTGCCAGAAAAATCGGGGCTAATGAAAAACTGTTTTTT. Translated: CARKIGANEKLFF.

DNA of the CDR3: TGTGCCAGCAGACGGGGGCGGGGGGACGGTTCCTACGAGCAGTACTTC. It yields the protein CASRRGRGDGSYEQYF. V is TRBV5-5 and J is TRBJ2-7; 8 bases are a match to TRBD2. The ends lost 5 bases at V and 1 base at J; junction bases unmatched: 11. Germline assignment: CDR1 SGHKS and CDR2 YYEKEE (reference sequence). The CDR3 consists of 16 residues. Combining the CDR3 with reference TRBV5-5 and TRBJ2-7 gives the whole variable domain DAGVTQSPTHLIKTRGQQVTLRCSPISGHKSVSWYQQVLGQGPQFIFQYYEKEERGRGNFPDRFSARQFPNYSSELNVNALLLGDSALYLCASRRGRGDGSYEQYFGPGTRLTVT.

This clonotype has more than one count but fewer than ten. This rearrangement joins TRBV7-2 to TRBJ2-3; 12 bases are a match to TRBD2. Looked up from germline, CDR1 is SGHTA and CDR2 is FQGNSA. The CDR3 length is 15 residues. Trimming at V came to 8 bases and at J to 1 base, leaving 4 bases not matched to a gene. DNA for the CDR3: TGTGCCAGCGGCCGACTAGCGGGGGGCACAGATACGCAGTATTTT. Amino acids: CASGRLAGGTDTQYF.

This clonotype was seen only a few times. The genes are TRBV27 and TRBJ2-3; perhaps TRBD1 as D (5 bases). The CDR3 covers 15 residues. Germline-derived CDR1 and CDR2 are MNHEY and SMNVEV (reference sequence). Trimming pared 2 bases from V and 4 bases from J, leaving 13 bases between. The CDR3 coding sequence is TGTGCCAGCAGTTTAACTCAGGGTGGCGCAGATACGCAGTATTTT. Its protein is CASSLTQGGADTQYF.

This clonotype was detected a few times. The genes are TRBV30 and TRBJ1-6; 7 bases agree with TRBD1. With 8 bases clipped from V and 0 bases from J, the junction kept 7 bases outside the gene matches. CDR1 and CDR2 (germline): GTSNPN, SVGIG (reference sequence). CDR3 length: 15 amino acids. CDR3 protein: CARRDSSSYNSPLHF. The CDR3 coding sequence is TGTGCCAGAAGGGACAGTAGCTCCTATAATTCACCCCTCCACTTT.

In this sample, this clonotype turned up a few times. The chain uses TRBV7-9 and TRBJ2-7, with D possibly matching TRBD1 (6 bases). This CDR3 contains 14 residues. V was pared by 3 bases and J by 5 bases, with 14 bases between. Germline V gene data show CDR1 as SEHNR and CDR2 as FQNEAQ (reference sequence). CDR3 nucleotide sequence: TGTGCCAGCAGCTTGGGTCCAGGGGACCACGAGCAGTACGTC. It codes for CASSLGPGDHEQYV.

The chain combines TRBV12-3 or TRBV12-4 with TRBJ2-3; D is perhaps TRBD2 (6 bases). The ends were cut back, 2 bases at V and 2 bases at J, with 11 bases in the middle. This CDR3 spans 15 amino acids. The CDR3 region has the DNA TGTGCCAGCAGTTTACAAGAGCGGGCCACAGATACGCAGTATTTT. Translated, it gives CASSLQERATDTQYF.

The chain couples TRBV18 to TRBJ1-5; D call uncertain. There are 15 residues in the CDR3. The germline V gene has CDR1 KGHSH and CDR2 LQKENI. Trimming took 2 bases from V and 0 from J, leaving 8 bases between them. This chain's CDR3 is CASSPEYNSNQPQHF. CDR3 DNA: TGTGCCAGCTCACCAGAATACAATAGCAATCAGCCCCAGCATTTT.

V gene TRBV20-1 combines with J gene TRBJ2-7; 9 positions match TRBD1. Germline assignment: CDR1 DFQATT and CDR2 SNEGSKA (reference sequence). The CDR3 runs to 12 residues. CDR3 protein: CSPQGASYEQYF. For the CDR3, the DNA is TGCAGCCCACAGGGGGCCTCCTACGAGCAGTACTTC.

The chain has TRBV12-3 or TRBV12-4 and TRBJ2-2; 8 bases line up with TRBD1. After removal of 5 bases from V and 4 bases from J, the junction contained 12 bases not matched to a gene. The CDR3 has 17 residues. The CDR3 nucleotides read TGTGCCAGCAGTCCCCGGGACAGGCCGCGGTTCACCGGGGAGCTGTTTTTT. Translating gives CASSPRDRPRFTGELFF.